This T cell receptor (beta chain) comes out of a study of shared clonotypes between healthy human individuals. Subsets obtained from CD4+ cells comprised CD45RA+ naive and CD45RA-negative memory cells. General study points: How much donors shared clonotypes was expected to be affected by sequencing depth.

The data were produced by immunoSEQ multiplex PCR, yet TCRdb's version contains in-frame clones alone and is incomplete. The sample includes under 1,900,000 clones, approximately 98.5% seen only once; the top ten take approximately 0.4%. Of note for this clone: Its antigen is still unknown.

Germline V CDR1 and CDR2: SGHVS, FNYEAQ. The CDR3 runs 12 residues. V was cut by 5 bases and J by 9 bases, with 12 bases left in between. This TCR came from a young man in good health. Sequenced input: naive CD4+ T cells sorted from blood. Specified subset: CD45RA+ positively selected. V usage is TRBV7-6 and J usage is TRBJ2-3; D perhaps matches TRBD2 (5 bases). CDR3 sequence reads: CASSPIWETQYF. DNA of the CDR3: TGTGCCAGCAGCCCCATATGGGAGACGCAGTATTTT.